Below, one TCR beta chain is given with its context. The antigen is undetermined. Treatment noted: 10-day PBMC culture with coronavirus spike peptide pools or control peptides (ViraFEST assay). Peptide-pool expansion of antigen-specific T cells preceded TCR sequencing in ViraFEST. The data stem from a study of vaccination and CD4 T cells after COVID-19. Overall study: Diagnosis preceded the drawing of post-COVID samples by a median approximately 110 days (range 35 to 161). Cells were stimulated with overlapping spike peptide pools from SARS-CoV-2, HCoV-NL63, HCoV-OC43 and HCoV-229E. Findings and caveats of the study: SARS-CoV-2-reactive clonotype medians increased from approximately 21 to 40, not significantly.

Oncomine TCR Beta short-read sequencing was applied to DNA from cultured CD4+ T cells. TCRdb ran MiXCR on the PCR reads and lists one entry per CDR3 protein. The sample contains about 6,000 distinct CDR3 sequences, 75% to 85% of which appear only once. This CDR3 spans 13 amino acids. Germline CDR1 SGHTA, CDR2 FQGNSA. The J segment lost 2 bases and the V segment lost 5 bases, leaving 2 bases of the junction unmatched. The sample consisted of CD4+ T cells from blood, cultured in vitro. This TCR derives from a human donor who had recovered from COVID-19. The chain couples TRBV7-2 to TRBJ2-5, with 7 bases matching TRBD1. CDR3 DNA: TGTGCCAGCAGCCGGGGACAGCAAGAGACCCAGTACTTC. As protein: CASSRGQQETQYF.